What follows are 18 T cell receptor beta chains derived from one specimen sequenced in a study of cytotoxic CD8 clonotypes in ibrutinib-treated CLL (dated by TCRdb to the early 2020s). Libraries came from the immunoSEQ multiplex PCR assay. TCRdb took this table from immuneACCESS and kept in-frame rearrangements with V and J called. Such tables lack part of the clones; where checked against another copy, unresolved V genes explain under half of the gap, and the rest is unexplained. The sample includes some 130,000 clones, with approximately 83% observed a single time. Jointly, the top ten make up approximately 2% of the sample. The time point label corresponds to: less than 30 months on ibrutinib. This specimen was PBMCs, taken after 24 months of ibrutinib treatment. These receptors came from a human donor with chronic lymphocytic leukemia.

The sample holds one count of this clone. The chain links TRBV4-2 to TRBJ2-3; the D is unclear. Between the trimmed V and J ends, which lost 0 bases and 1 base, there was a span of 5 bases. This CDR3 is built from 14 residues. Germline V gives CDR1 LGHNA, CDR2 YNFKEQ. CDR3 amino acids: CASSQDSGTDTQYF. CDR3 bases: TGTGCCAGCAGCCAAGATTCGGGCACAGATACGCAGTATTTT.

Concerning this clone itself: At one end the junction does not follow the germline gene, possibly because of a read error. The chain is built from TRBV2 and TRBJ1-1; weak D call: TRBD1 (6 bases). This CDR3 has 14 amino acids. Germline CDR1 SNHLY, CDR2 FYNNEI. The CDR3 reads CASSEARGATEAFF. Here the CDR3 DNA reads TGTGCCAGCAGCGAAGCCAGGGGTGCCACTGAAGCTTTCTTT.

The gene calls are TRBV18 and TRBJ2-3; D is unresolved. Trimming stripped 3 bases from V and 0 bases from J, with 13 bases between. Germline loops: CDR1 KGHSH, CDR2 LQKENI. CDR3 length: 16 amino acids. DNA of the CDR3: TGTGCCAGCTCACCCCCAGACTCTCGGAGCACAGATACGCAGTATTTT. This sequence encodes CASSPPDSRSTDTQYF.

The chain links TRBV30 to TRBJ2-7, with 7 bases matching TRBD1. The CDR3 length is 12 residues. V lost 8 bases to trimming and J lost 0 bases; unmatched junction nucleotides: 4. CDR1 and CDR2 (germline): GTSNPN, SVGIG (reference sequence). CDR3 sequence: CASGQDSYEQYF. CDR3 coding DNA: TGTGCCAGCGGACAGGACTCCTACGAGCAGTACTTC.

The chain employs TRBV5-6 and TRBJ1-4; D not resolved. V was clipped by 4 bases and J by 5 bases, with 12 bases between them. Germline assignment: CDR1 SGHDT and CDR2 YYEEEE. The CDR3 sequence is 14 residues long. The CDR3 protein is CASSLWWMNEKLFF. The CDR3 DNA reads TGTGCCAGCAGCCTGTGGTGGATGAATGAAAAACTGTTTTTT.

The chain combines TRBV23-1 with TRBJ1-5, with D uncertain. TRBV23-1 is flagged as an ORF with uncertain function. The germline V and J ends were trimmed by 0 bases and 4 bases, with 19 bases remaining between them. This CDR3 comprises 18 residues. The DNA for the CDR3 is TGCGCCAGCAGTCAATCGAAAGGGCCTGACCCTTTAAATCAGCCCCAGCATTTT. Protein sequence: CASSQSKGPDPLNQPQHF.

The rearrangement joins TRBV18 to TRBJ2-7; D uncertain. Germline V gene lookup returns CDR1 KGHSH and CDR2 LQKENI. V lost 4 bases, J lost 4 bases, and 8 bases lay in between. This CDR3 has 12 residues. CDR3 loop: CASSREGYEQYF. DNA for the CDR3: TGTGCCAGCTCACGGGAAGGGTACGAGCAGTACTTC.

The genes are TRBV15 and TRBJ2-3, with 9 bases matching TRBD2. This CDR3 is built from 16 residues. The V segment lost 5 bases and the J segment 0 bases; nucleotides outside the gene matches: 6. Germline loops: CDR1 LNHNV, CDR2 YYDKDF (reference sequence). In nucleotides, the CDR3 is TGTGCCACCAGCCCCCGACTAGCGGCCAGCACAGATACGCAGTATTTT. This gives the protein CATSPRLAASTDTQYF.

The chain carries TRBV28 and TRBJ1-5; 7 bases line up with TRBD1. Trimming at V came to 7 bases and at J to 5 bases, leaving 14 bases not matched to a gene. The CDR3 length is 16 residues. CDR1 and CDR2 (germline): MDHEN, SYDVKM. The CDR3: CASISFGRGRDQPQHF. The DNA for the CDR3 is TGTGCCAGCATCTCCTTTGGAAGGGGGCGGGATCAGCCCCAGCATTTT.

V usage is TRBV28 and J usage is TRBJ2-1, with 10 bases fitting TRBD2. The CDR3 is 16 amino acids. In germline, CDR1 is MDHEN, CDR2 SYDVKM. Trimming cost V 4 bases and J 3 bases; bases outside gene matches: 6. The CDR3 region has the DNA TGTGCCAGCAGTTCTACTCCTAGCGGGGGCTACAATGAGCAGTTCTTC. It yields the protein CASSSTPSGGYNEQFF.

Written as DNA, the CDR3 is TGTGCCAGTAACGCACCGGGACAGGGACGATCCCCCGGGTCCAATGAGCAGTTCTTC. It yields the protein CASNAPGQGRSPGSNEQFF. The chain combines TRBV9 with TRBJ2-1, with 9 bases identical to TRBD1. Germline CDR1 is SGDLS and CDR2 is YYNGEE. CDR3 length equals 19 residues. V was pared by 8 bases and J by 6 bases, with 24 bases of the junction left unmatched.

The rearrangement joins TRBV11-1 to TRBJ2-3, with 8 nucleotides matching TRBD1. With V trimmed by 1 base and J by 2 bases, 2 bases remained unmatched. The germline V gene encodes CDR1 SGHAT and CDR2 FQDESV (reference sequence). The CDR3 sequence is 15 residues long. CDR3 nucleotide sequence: TGTGCCAGCAGCTTAGACAGGGGGGCCACAGATACGCAGTATTTT. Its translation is CASSLDRGATDTQYF.

This chain's CDR3 is CASSPKGGGSTDTQYF. The DNA of the CDR3 is TGTGCCAGCAGCCCAAAGGGTGGCGGCAGCACAGATACGCAGTATTTT. The chain employs TRBV7-9 and TRBJ2-3; D is unresolved. Germline V CDR1 and CDR2: SEHNR, FQNEAQ (reference sequence). This CDR3 is built from 16 residues. The V gene lost 5 bases and the J gene lost 0 bases, with 15 bases spanning the gap.

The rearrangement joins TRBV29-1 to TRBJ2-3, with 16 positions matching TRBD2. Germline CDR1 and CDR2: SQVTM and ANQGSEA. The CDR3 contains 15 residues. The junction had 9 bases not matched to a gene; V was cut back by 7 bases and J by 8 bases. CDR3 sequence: CSARGTSGRAATQYF. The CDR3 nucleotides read TGCAGCGCCCGAGGGACTAGCGGGAGGGCCGCTACGCAGTATTTT.

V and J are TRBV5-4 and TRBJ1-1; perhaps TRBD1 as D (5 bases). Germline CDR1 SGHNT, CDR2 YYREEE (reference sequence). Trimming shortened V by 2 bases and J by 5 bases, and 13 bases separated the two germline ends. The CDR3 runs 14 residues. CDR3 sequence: CASSLPGRNTEAFF. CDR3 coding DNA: TGTGCCAGCAGCTTACCAGGGAGGAATACTGAAGCTTTCTTT.

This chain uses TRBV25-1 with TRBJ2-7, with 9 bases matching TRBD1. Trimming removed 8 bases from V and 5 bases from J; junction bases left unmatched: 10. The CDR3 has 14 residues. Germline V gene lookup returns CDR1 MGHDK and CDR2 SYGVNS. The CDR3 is CASGGRDRAHEQYF. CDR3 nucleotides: TGTGCCAGCGGAGGCCGGGACAGGGCCCACGAGCAGTACTTC.

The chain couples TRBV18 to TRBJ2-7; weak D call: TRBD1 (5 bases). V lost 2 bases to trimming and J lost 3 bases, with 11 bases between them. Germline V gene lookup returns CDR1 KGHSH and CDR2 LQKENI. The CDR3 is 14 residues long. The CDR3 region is CASSPATARYEQYF. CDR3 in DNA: TGTGCCAGCTCACCAGCGACAGCGCGCTACGAGCAGTACTTC.

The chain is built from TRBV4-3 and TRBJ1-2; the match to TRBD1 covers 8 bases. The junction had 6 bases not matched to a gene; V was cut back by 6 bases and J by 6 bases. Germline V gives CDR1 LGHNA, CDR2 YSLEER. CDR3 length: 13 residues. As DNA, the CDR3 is TGCGCCAGCAGTCGCGACAGGGGAGATGGCTACACCTTC. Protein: CASSRDRGDGYTF.